One sample yielded the 6 T cell receptor beta chains listed below, sequenced in a study of T-cell reconstitution after alpha-beta-depleted transplantation in children. The TCRbeta library incorporated unique molecular identifiers. TCRdb reprocessed the PCR reads with MiXCR, giving one entry per CDR3 protein. This repertoire shows roughly 670,000 distinct CDR3 sequences, roughly 14% found once; its top ten account for about 0.77%. Here the sequenced sample was PBMCs, taken before TCRalphabeta/CD19-depleted stem cell transplant. The receptors derive from a girl aged 2 to 10 with congenital amegakaryocytic thrombocytopenia, due to receive a stem cell transplant.

Of note for this clonotype: A much more abundant neighbour one base away suggests this may be a read error. The chain has TRBV20-1 and TRBJ2-5; D possibly matches TRBD1 or TRBD2 (6 bases each). The CDR3 has 11 amino acids. CDR1 DFQATT and CDR2 SNEGSKA come from the germline V gene (reference sequence). CDR3 loop: CKIQEGEPQYF. The CDR3 nucleotides are TGCAAGATTCAGGAGGGGGAGCCCCAGTACTTC.

This clonotype occurred many times. J is TRBJ2-7 and V is TRBV6-5; D might be TRBD1 or TRBD2, each matching 6 bases. CDR1 and CDR2 from the germline V gene are MNHEY and SVGAGI. V lost 2 bases and J 3 bases, leaving 11 bases between the germline ends. The CDR3 contains 14 residues. CDR3 sequence (DNA): TGTGCCAGCAGTTACAGGGGGGAATACTACGAGCAGTACTTC. Protein sequence: CASSYRGEYYEQYF.

This clonotype appeared many times. The rearrangement links TRBV5-1 to TRBJ2-7; the D is unclear. CDR3 length equals 15 residues. Trimming cost V 1 base and J 0 bases, with 11 bases left between them. CDR1 and CDR2 from the germline V gene are SGHRS and YFSETQ. CDR3: CASSLSSTTSYEQYF. CDR3 bases: TGCGCCAGCAGCTTGTCGTCTACCACCTCCTACGAGCAGTACTTC.

In its sample, this clonotype was seen many times. The chain carries TRBV12-3 or TRBV12-4 and TRBJ2-1, with D hard to call. The germline V and J ends were trimmed by 5 bases and 8 bases, with 19 bases remaining between them. This CDR3 region has 15 residues. The CDR3 bases are TGTGCCAGCAGTCCGGGCCCCCCGGTCGTGGATGAGCAGTTCTTC. The encoded protein is CASSPGPPVVDEQFF.

The chain has TRBV20-1 and TRBJ2-5; 10 nucleotides agree with TRBD2. Germline CDR1 DFQATT, CDR2 SNEGSKA (reference sequence). The trim removed 6 bases at V and 3 bases at J, leaving 19 bases unmatched. The CDR3 contains 18 residues. This CDR3 reads CSASGWDGSLAGEETQYF. CDR3 in DNA: TGCAGTGCCTCCGGTTGGGATGGGTCGCTAGCGGGGGAAGAGACCCAGTACTTC.

The V call is TRBV20-1, the J call TRBJ2-3; maybe TRBD2 (5 bases). Germline V gene lookup returns CDR1 DFQATT and CDR2 SNEGSKA (reference sequence). The CDR3 consists of 11 residues. Trimming removed 3 bases from V and 8 bases from J, with 9 bases in between. The CDR3, as DNA: TGCAGTGCTAGGGGTGGAGGTACGCAGTATTTT. It specifies CSARGGGTQYF.